Sequencing of this T cell receptor (beta chain) was carried out in a study of cytomegalovirus exposure and HLA in healthy donors. The PCR made use of 60 Vbeta and 13 Jbeta primers. Repertoires were generated with immunoSEQ multiplex PCR, while TCRdb's copy carries only in-frame clones and drops some. The sample yields around 150,000 clones, about three fifths seen once. Trimming removed 6 bases from V and 3 bases from J, with 13 bases in between. The CDR3 loop spans 14 amino acids. Germline V CDR1 and CDR2: SNHLY, FYNNEI. This clone was observed a single time. Sequencing was done on a sample of PBMCs. The clonotype originates from a woman aged 55-75 years in good health and CMV-seropositive. The J gene is TRBJ2-3, the V gene TRBV2, with D perhaps TRBD2 (5 bases). The CDR3 here is CASSPSERTDTQYF. CDR3 in DNA: TGTGCCAGCAGCCCGTCGGAGCGGACAGATACGCAGTATTTT.